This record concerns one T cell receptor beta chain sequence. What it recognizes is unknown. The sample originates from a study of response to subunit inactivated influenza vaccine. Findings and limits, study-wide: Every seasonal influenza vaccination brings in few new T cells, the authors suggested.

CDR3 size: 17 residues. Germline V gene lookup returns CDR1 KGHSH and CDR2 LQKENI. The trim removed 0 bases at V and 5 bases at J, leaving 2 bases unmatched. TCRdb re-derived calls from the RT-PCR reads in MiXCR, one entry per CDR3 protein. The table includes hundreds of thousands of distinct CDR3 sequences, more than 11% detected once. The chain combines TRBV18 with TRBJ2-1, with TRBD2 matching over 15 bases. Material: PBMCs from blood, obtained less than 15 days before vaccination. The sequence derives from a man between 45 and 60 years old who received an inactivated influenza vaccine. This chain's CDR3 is CASSPPGLAGGHNEQFF. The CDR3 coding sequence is TGTGCCAGCTCACCACCGGGACTAGCGGGGGGCCACAATGAGCAGTTCTTC.